This TCR beta chain was sequenced for a study of T cell responses to AZD1222 COVID-19 vaccine (dated by TCRdb to the early 2020s). Notes on the research overall: TCR sequencing was performed for 230 to 250 trial participants, of whom around 200 were given two doses of AZD1222 and around 25 were given two doses of MenACWY control vaccine. Trial participants were enrolled by age into 18-55, 56-69 and 70-plus year subgroups, with around 150, 28 and 57 TCR-sequenced participants respectively. What the authors observed across the whole study: Because no day 14 peak-response samples were available, the repertoires could be characterized only after the peak T cell response. After two AZD1222 doses, spike-specific TCR breadth and depth were significantly higher than at day 0 and than in MenACWY recipients. Vaccine-associated CD4 TCRs spanned the whole spike protein, with dominant responses in regions 160-218 and 743-854. Only 5 to 7 AZD1222 recipients were SARS-CoV-2 seropositive at baseline, limiting conclusions about previously exposed vaccinees. The 56-69-year group was small, and its depth increase did not reach significance, likely because of low power. Nearly half of unique spike-specific TCRs reportedly recognized epitopes outside regions mutated in the B.1.351 and B.1.1.7 variants. Most participants were white British and females outnumbered males, and the authors suggested that clonal diversity may have been underestimated.

The sample's time point label, in plain terms: about 28 days (+/-7) after the second vaccine dose. AZD1222 recipients whose second dose came at about 4 weeks and those whose second dose came at about 12 weeks were combined into one group, since spike-specific TCR depth and breadth did not differ between the two schedules. The vaccinee samples were drawn from two UK trials, COV001 and COV002, one of which was a single-blind randomized controlled phase 2/3 trial testing AZD1222 (ChAdOx1 nCoV-19) in healthy adults. For TCRbeta chain sequencing, PBMC samples from trial participants were taken at day 0 and at day 28 after the second dose. The CDR3 regions of human TCRbeta chains were analyzed by immunosequencing. In the paper's pipeline: Repertoire TCRs were matched against a reference library of SARS-CoV-2-specific TCRs generated with the MIRA antigen-specificity platform. Breadth meant the fraction of unique TCRs that were SARS-CoV-2-associated, whereas depth meant the fraction of total T cells that were SARS-CoV-2-associated. Using the MIRA data, each spike-specific TCR was mapped to the spike region that the TCR reacts to and placed in a CD4 or CD8 class. Log10-transformed breadth and depth values were compared by one-way ANOVA with Sidak's multiple comparisons tests. TCRdb stores this immuneACCESS table with in-frame sequences only. Part of the clones is absent; in the studies checked, under half of the shortfall reflects unresolved V genes, and no reason is known for the rest. V and J calls and clone size are copied from that table; D and trimming were computed from the DNA. This sample lists 250,000 to 300,000 clones; roughly 93% were detected once. Together, the top ten hold 0.5% to 0.65% of the sample.

As concerns this clone: What antigen it recognizes has not been identified. No much larger clone exists at a distance of one base, and base qualities are not known.

V is pared back by 5 bases and J by 2 bases, with 12 bases lying between the germline termini. The CDR3 covers 14 residues, taking in both the cysteine and the phenylalanine. The CDR3 DNA has 42 bases and is translated from base 1. Taken from the germline V gene, the CDR1 and CDR2 loops are SNHLY and FYNNEI. This sample comprised peripheral blood, obtained 28 days after the second AZD1222 dose. Recombination connected TRBV2 to TRBJ1-1; the best D guess is TRBD1, with 6 bases matching. The source is an adult who received the AZD1222 COVID-19 vaccine. At the DNA level, the sequence is TGTGCCAGCAGTTTCGGGACACCTAACACTGAAGCTTTCTTT. The translation is CASSFGTPNTEAFF.